The 10 T cell receptor beta chains presented below share a single source sample, sequenced in a study of shared clonotypes between healthy human individuals. TCRdb's table, derived via immunoSEQ multiplex PCR, lists solely in-frame clones and lacks some. The data contain a few million clones, more than 90% of them singletons. Source material: naive CD4+ T cells sorted from blood. The subset denotes: CD45RA+ positively selected. All receptors derive from a man younger than 35 in good health.

This sequence joins TRBV30 and TRBJ2-7, with D possibly being TRBD2 (7 bases). V gave up 3 bases and J gave up 6 bases, with 24 bases separating them. Germline V gene sequence: CDR1 GTSNPN, CDR2 SVGIG (reference sequence). The CDR3 sequence is 16 residues long. The CDR3 nucleotides are TGTGCCTGGAGCCACTTGGGGGCGGGGGCCCTGGCCGAGCAGTACTTC. Translated: CAWSHLGAGALAEQYF.

V is TRBV18 and J is TRBJ1-3; D is possibly TRBD1 (6 bases). V was clipped by 5 bases and J by 4 bases, with 12 bases between them. Germline V gives CDR1 KGHSH, CDR2 LQKENI. The CDR3 is 14 amino acids. CDR3 coding DNA: TGTGCCAGCTCAAGGAGGGGGGCCGGAAACACCATATATTTT. Amino acids: CASSRRGAGNTIYF. Variable domain in full (rest from reference TRBV18 and TRBJ1-3): NAGVMQNPRHLVRRRGQEARLRCSPMKGHSHVYWYRQLPEEGLKFMVYLQKENIIDESGMPKERFSAEFPKEGPSILRIQQVVRGDSAAYFCASSRRGAGNTIYFGEGSWLTVV.

The rearrangement uses TRBV6-5 and TRBJ2-7, with a possible D match to TRBD1 (5 bases). Per germline, CDR1 MNHEY and CDR2 SVGAGI. V shed 9 bases and J shed 0 bases, with 9 bases lying between them. The length of the CDR3 is 12 residues. The CDR3 region has the DNA TGTGCCAGTCGGACAAGCTCCTACGAGCAGTACTTC. Its protein is CASRTSSYEQYF.

CDR3: CASSAGLGTEAFF. CDR3 DNA sequence: TGCGCCAGCAGTGCGGGACTGGGCACTGAAGCTTTCTTT. The chain combines TRBV10-1 with TRBJ1-1, with TRBD1 as a possible D gene (5 bases). V was clipped by 4 bases and J by 4 bases, with 10 bases between them. CDR3 length: 13 amino acids. Per germline, CDR1 WNHNN and CDR2 SYGVQD (reference sequence).

The chain combines TRBV2 with TRBJ1-1; D gene ambiguous. Germline CDR1 and CDR2: SNHLY and FYNNEI. V dropped 8 bases and J dropped 1 base, with 5 bases sitting between them. The CDR3 has 11 residues. The CDR3 sequence is CASARNTEAFF. DNA of the CDR3: TGTGCCAGCGCTCGGAACACTGAAGCTTTCTTT.

V and J are TRBV9 and TRBJ1-1, with D possibly matching TRBD1 (6 bases). V gave up 3 bases and J gave up 5 bases, with 14 bases separating them. From germline, CDR1 is SGDLS and CDR2 YYNGEE. This CDR3 has 14 residues. The CDR3 DNA reads as TGTGCCAGCAGCGATGGGGGCAGCTGGACTGAAGCTTTCTTT. This sequence encodes CASSDGGSWTEAFF.

This rearrangement joins TRBV21-1 to TRBJ2-7; the D call in the table, TRBD2, was not verified against the DNA. TRBV21-1 is tagged as a pseudogene. The CDR3 contains 18 residues. CDR3 nucleotide sequence: TGTGCCAGCAGCAAAGCCCCTACGCCGGCACGACTAGGTTACGAGCAGTACTTC. This gives the protein CASSKAPTPARLGYEQYF.

The V call is TRBV7-9, the J call TRBJ1-2; possible D gene TRBD1, 5 bases. The length of the CDR3 is 15 residues. Germline loops: CDR1 SEHNR, CDR2 FQNEAQ (reference sequence). Trimming stripped 5 bases from V and 2 bases from J, with 15 bases between. The CDR3 DNA sequence: TGTGCCAGCAGCCCTCCGGGACCGGGAAACTATGGCTACACCTTC. It encodes CASSPPGPGNYGYTF.

The sample holds one count of this clone. The rearrangement uses TRBV11-2 and TRBJ2-3; 7 positions agree with TRBD2. This CDR3 is 13 amino acids long. V was clipped by 5 bases and J by 1 base; unmatched bases: 0. Germline CDR1 reads SGHAT; CDR2 reads FQNNGV. CDR3 coding DNA: TGTGCCAGCAGCCGGGGGGGCACAGATACGCAGTATTTT. Translation: CASSRGGTDTQYF. Complete variable domain (other parts from reference TRBV11-2 and TRBJ2-3): EAGVAQSPRYKIIEKRQSVAFWCNPISGHATLYWYQQILGQGPKLLIQFQNNGVVDDSQLPKDRFSAERLKGVDSTLKIQPAKLEDSAVYLCASSRGGTDTQYFGPGTRLTVL.

The V call is TRBV19, the J call TRBJ1-5, with D perhaps TRBD1 (5 bases). The germline CDR1 and CDR2 sequences are LNHDA and SQIVND (reference sequence). The CDR3 spans 15 residues. Deletions cut 7 bases from V and 2 bases from J, with 15 bases between. The CDR3 here is CASTLRDVGNQPQHF. The DNA of the CDR3 is TGTGCCAGTACCCTACGGGACGTAGGCAATCAGCCCCAGCATTTT.